Sequencing of this T cell receptor (beta chain) was carried out in a study of cytotoxic CD8 clonotypes in ibrutinib-treated CLL. Study overall: Response samples followed a median 12 months of treatment, range 6 to 36. Findings of the study overall: Baseline levels were approached again at progression, after clonality had risen at ibrutinib response.

The table came from immunoSEQ multiplex PCR; TCRdb's copy has only in-frame clones and leaves some out. This table has tens of thousands of clones, 45% to 65% appearing once. With respect to this clone: Its specificity is unknown.

CDR3 size: 16 residues. Germline CDR1 is SEHNR and CDR2 is FQNEAQ (reference sequence). V trimming: 5 bases; J trimming: 3 bases; junction bases outside the gene matches: 7. This specimen was PBMCs, taken after 12 months of ibrutinib treatment. This chain links TRBV7-9 with TRBJ2-4; 10 bases are shared with TRBD1. The origin of this receptor is a human donor with chronic lymphocytic leukemia. The CDR3 loop is CASSPTGGFDKNIQYF. The CDR3 nucleotides are TGTGCCAGCAGCCCGACAGGGGGCTTTGACAAAAACATTCAGTACTTC.